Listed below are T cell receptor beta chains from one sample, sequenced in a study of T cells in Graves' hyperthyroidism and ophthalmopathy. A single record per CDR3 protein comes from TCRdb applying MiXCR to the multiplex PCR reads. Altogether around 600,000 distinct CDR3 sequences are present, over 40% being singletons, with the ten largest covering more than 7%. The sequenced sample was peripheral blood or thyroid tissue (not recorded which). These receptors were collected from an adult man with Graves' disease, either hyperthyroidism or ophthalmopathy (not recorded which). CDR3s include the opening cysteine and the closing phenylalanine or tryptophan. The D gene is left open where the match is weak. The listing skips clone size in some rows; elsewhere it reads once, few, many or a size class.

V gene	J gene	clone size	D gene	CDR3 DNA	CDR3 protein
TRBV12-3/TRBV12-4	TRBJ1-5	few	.	TGTGCCAGCAGCTCGCTATTCCCAGGGGTGGCCCAGCATTTT	CASSSLFPGVAQHF
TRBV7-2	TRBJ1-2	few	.	TGCGCCAGCAGCCAAAGGGTTACAGGGTCTTCTAATGGCTACACCTTC	CASSQRVTGSSNGYTF
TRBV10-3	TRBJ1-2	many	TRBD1	TGTGCCATCAGGGGGACCCGGGACAGCTATGGCTACACCTTC	CAIRGTRDSYGYTF
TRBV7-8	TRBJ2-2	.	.	TGTGCCAGCAGCTTAGGTTCGAGCGGGCTTACGAACACCGGGGAGCTGTTTTTT	CASSLGSSGLTNTGELFF
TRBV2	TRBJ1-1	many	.	TGTGCCAGCAGAGAGGACAGCAACACTGAAGCTTTCTTT	CASREDSNTEAFF
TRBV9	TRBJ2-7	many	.	TGTGCCAGCAGCGCTAGTGGGGTCGGCTACGAGCAGTACTTC	CASSASGVGYEQYF
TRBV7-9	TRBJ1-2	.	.	TGTGCCAGCAGCCCTTCCGGAGTTAACTTTGGCTACACCTTC	CASSPSGVNFGYTF
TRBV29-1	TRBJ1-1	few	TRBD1	TGCAGCGTTGCGGAGGGGGCGGGGGACACTGAAGCTTTCTTT	CSVAEGAGDTEAFF
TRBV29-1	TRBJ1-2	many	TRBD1	TGCAGCGTTGAACTGCAGGGGGATAACTATGGCTACACCTTC	CSVELQGDNYGYTF
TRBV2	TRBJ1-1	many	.	TGTGCCAGCAGTCCAGGGAGGAGGACTGAAGCTTTCTTT	CASSPGRRTEAFF
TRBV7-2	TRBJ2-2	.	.	TGTGCCAGCAGTATGACCGGGGAGCTGTTTTTT	CASSMTGELFF
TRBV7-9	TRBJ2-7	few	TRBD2	TGTGCCAGCAGCTTGCCCGCTAGCGGCTACGAGCAGTACTTC	CASSLPASGYEQYF
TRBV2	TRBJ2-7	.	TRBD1	TGTGCCAGCAGTGCTCGGGACAGCAACTACGAGCAGTACTTC	CASSARDSNYEQYF
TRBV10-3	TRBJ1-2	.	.	TGTGCCAGCAGTCGAGTTTCAAACTATGGCTACACCTTC	CASSRVSNYGYTF
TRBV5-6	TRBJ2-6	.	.	TGTGCCAGCAGCCAAGAGCCGAGGGGCTCTGGGGCCAACGTCCTGACTTTC	CASSQEPRGSGANVLTF
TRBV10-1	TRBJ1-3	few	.	TGTGCCAGCAGAGAAGGCCCTGGAAACACCATATATTTT	CASREGPGNTIYF
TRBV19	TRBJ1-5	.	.	TGTGCCAGTAGTTTCGACCGGAATCAGCCCCAGCATTTT	CASSFDRNQPQHF
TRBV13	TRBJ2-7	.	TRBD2	TGTGCCAGCGGCCCCCAGGTAGCGGGAGCCTACGAGCAGTACTTC	CASGPQVAGAYEQYF
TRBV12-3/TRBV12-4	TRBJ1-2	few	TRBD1	TGTGCCAGCAGCCCCACCGGGACAGGCTTATATGGCTACACCTTC	CASSPTGTGLYGYTF
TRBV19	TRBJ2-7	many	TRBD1	TGTGCCAGTATAGGAGGGACAGGCTACGAGCAGTACTTC	CASIGGTGYEQYF
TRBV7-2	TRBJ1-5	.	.	TGTGCCAGCAGCCAAGATTTTACTCAGCCCCAGCATTTT	CASSQDFTQPQHF
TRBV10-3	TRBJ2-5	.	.	TGTGCCATCAGTGCCTACCAAGAGACCCAGTACTTC	CAISAYQETQYF
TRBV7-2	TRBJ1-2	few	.	TGTGCCAGCAGCTATATTGGGGAACACTATGGCTACACCTTC	CASSYIGEHYGYTF
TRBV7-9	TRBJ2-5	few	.	TGTGCCAGCAGCTTAGTAAGGGGAGGAAGCGAGACCCAGTACTTC	CASSLVRGGSETQYF
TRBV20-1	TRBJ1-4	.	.	TGCAGTGCCGCTCAGGGGGAAAAACTGTTTTTT	CSAAQGEKLFF
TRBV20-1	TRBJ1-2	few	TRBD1	TGCAGTGCTCGGGACAGGGCGACGTTCTATGGCTACACCTTC	CSARDRATFYGYTF
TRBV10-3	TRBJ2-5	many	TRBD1	TGTGCCATCAGTGGGACAGGGGCGGAGGAGACCCAGTACTTC	CAISGTGAEETQYF
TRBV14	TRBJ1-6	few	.	TGTGCCAGCAGCCAACTGGGGACACGGAATTCACCCCTCCACTTT	CASSQLGTRNSPLHF
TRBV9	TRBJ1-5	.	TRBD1	TGTGCCAGCAGCCAAGGCCGGACAGGGCCTGGTCAGCCCCAGCATTTT	CASSQGRTGPGQPQHF
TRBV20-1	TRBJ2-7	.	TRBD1	TGCAGTGCTCTCCGGACAGGAGTCTACGAGCAGTACTTC	CSALRTGVYEQYF
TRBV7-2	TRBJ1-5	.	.	TGTGCCAGTAGTGGGTTTGAGTGGCCGGAGCCCCAGCATTTT	CASSGFEWPEPQHF
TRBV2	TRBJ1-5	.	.	TGTGCCAGCCGACGGGGACAAGCACAGCCCCAGCATTTT	CASRRGQAQPQHF
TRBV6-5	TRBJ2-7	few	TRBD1	TGTGCCAGCAGCGGGACAGGGATCGAGCAGTACTTC	CASSGTGIEQYF
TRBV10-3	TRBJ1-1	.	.	TGTGCCATCAGTGGGTCCCTGACAGCGACGAACACTGAAGCTTTCTTT	CAISGSLTATNTEAFF
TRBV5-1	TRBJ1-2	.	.	TGCGCCAGCAGCTTGGAGTTCGGTCGGGATGGCTACACCTTC	CASSLEFGRDGYTF
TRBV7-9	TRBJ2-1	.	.	TGTGCCAGCAGCTTTAGGGCTTCCAATGAGCAGTTCTTC	CASSFRASNEQFF
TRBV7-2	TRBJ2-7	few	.	TGTGCCAGCAGGCCAATGGGGGGTGGCGAGCAGTACTTC	CASRPMGGGEQYF
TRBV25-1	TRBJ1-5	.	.	TGTGCCAGCAGTGACGCTGGGTATAGCAATCAGCCCCAGCATTTT	CASSDAGYSNQPQHF
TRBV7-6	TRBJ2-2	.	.	TGTGCCAGCAGAGGGAACACCGGGGAGCTGCTTTTT	CASRGNTGELLF
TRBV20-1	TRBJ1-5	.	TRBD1	TGCAGTGCCCTCGGACAGGGAAGCACTCAGCCCCAGCATTTT	CSALGQGSTQPQHF
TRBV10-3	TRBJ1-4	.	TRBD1	TGTGCCAGCACCCCCCCGGGACAGGGCGAGGAAAAACTGTTTTTT	CASTPPGQGEEKLFF
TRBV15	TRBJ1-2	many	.	TGTGCCACCAGCAGGACAGCCTCAAACTATGGCTACACCTTC	CATSRTASNYGYTF
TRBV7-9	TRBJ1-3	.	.	TGTGCCATCCCGCCGGAGGGCTCTGGAAACACCATATATTTT	CAIPPEGSGNTIYF
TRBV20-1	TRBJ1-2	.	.	TGCAGTGCTTGGGGGGGGGACGGGGATGGCTACACCTTC	CSAWGGDGDGYTF
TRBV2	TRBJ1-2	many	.	TGTGCCAGCAGTTTAGGACGGACCGGGTGGAACTATGGCTACACCTTC	CASSLGRTGWNYGYTF
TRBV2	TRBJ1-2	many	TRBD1	TGTGCCAGCAGTGGAGACAGGGTCGGCTACACCTTC	CASSGDRVGYTF
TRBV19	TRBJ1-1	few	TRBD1	TGTGCCAGTAGTCGCCGGGACAGGGTGGGGAACACTGAAGCTTTCTTT	CASSRRDRVGNTEAFF
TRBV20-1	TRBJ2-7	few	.	TGCAGTGCAGGCCGGGGAACAGGGCTGACGGACGAGCAGTACTTC	CSAGRGTGLTDEQYF
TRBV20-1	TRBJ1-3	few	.	TGCAGTGCTAGAGATCATCGCGTTGGAGGCTCTGGAAACACCATATATTTT	CSARDHRVGGSGNTIYF
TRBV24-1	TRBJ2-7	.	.	TGTGCCAGCAGTTACTCCGGAGAAGGGACAGAGCAGTACTTC	CASSYSGEGTEQYF
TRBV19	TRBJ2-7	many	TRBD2	TGTGCCAGTAGTTCGCGCGGGGGTGTGGGCGAGCAGTACTTC	CASSSRGGVGEQYF
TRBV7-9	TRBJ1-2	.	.	TGTGCCAGCAGCTTATCTTCAGGGGAATACTATGGCTACACCTTC	CASSLSSGEYYGYTF